This T cell receptor beta chain was sequenced for a study of cytomegalovirus exposure and HLA in healthy donors. The study's findings and limits: Prediction of most subjects' HLA-A and HLA-B alleles by TCR beta sequences was reportedly accurate. Sequencing likely generated an artifact that appeared as a cluster of highly shared sequence variants. A later analysis reportedly found fewer N-insertions in an Asian-associated ancestry cluster than the approximately 670-donor mean. The study recorded 164 TCR beta chains that were cytomegalovirus-associated.

Germline loops: CDR1 SGHRS, CDR2 YFSETQ. This CDR3 contains 14 residues. The V end was cut by 7 bases, the J end by 0 bases, with 14 bases between. As for this clone: The antigen is undetermined.

With 60 Vbeta and 13 Jbeta primers, the PCR was carried out. Measured with immunoSEQ multiplex PCR; TCRdb has only the in-frame clones, and not every one. The sample includes approximately 150,000 clones, 60% to 85% of them seen just once. The V call is TRBV5-1, the J call TRBJ2-7; the D is unclear. This TCR was recovered from a man aged 25-40 years in good health and CMV-seropositive. Sample: PBMCs. The CDR3 reads CASAKDTNSYEQYF. The CDR3 DNA reads TGCGCCAGCGCAAAAGATACTAACTCCTACGAGCAGTACTTC.